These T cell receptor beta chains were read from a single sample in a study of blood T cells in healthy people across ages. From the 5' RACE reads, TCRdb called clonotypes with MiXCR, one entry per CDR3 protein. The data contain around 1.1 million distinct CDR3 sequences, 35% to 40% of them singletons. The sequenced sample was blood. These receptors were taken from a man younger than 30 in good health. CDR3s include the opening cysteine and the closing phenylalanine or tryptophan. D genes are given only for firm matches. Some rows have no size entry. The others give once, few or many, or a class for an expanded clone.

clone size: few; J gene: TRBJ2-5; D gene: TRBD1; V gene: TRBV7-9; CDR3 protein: CASSKAGGMLVETQYF; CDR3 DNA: TGTGCCAGCAGCAAAGCAGGGGGCATGTTGGTAGAGACCCAGTACTTC
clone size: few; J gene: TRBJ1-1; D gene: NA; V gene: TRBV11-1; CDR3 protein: CASSLAAEAEAFF; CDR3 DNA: TGTGCCAGCAGCTTAGCGGCGGAGGCTGAAGCTTTCTTT
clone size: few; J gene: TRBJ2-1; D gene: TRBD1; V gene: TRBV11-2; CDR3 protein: CASSLGVVQGEYNEQFF; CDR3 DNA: TGTGCCAGCAGCTTAGGAGTCGTTCAGGGGGAATACAATGAGCAGTTCTTC
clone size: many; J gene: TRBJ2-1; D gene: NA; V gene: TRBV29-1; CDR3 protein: CSVEEEGESYNEQFF; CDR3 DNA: TGCAGCGTTGAAGAGGAGGGGGAATCTTACAATGAGCAGTTCTTC
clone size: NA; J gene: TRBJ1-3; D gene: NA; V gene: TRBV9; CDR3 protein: CASSQRGSSGNTIYF; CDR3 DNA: TGTGCCAGCAGCCAGAGGGGGAGCTCTGGAAACACCATATATTTT
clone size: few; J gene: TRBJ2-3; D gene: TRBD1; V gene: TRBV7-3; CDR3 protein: CASSSLPPGGSTDTQYF; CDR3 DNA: TGTGCCAGCAGCTCCCTACCCCCAGGGGGTAGCACAGATACGCAGTATTTT
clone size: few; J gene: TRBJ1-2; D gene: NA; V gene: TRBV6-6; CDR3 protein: CASRPPGPDRNYGYTF; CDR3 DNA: TGTGCCAGCAGACCTCCCGGACCCGACAGAAACTATGGCTACACCTTC
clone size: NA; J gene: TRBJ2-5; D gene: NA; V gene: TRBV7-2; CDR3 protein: CASSGDWETQYF; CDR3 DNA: TGTGCCAGCTCTGGGGATTGGGAGACCCAGTACTTC
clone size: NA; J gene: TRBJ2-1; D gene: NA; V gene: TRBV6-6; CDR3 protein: CASRSDSLGEQFF; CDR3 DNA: TGTGCCAGCAGATCGGACAGTTTGGGTGAGCAGTTCTTC
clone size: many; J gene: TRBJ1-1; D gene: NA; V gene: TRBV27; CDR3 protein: CASRSYETNTEAFF; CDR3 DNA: TGTGCCAGCAGAAGTTACGAAACGAACACTGAAGCTTTCTTT
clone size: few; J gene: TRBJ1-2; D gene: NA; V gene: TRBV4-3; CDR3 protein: CASSEGKDRHYGYTF; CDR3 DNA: TGCGCCAGCAGCGAGGGAAAGGACCGCCACTATGGCTACACCTTC
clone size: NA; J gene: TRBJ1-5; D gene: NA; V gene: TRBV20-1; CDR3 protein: CSARDLGIGDQPQHF; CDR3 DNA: TGCAGTGCTAGAGACCTCGGGATTGGCGATCAGCCCCAGCATTTT
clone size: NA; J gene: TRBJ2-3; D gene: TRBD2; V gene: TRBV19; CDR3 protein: CASSSGGPGDTQYF; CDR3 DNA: TGTGCCAGCTCTAGCGGGGGCCCGGGAGATACGCAGTATTTT
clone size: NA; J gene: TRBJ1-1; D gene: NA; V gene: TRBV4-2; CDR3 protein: CASSPRDNGNTEAFF; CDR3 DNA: TGTGCCAGCAGCCCTAGGGACAATGGGAACACTGAAGCTTTCTTT
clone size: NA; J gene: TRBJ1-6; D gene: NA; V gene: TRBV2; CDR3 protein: CASSEAADFSPLHF; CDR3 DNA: TGTGCCAGCAGTGAAGCGGCTGACTTTTCACCCCTCCACTTT
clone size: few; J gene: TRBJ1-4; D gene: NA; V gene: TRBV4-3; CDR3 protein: CASSQDTVAVRGEKLFF; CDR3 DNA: TGCGCCAGCAGCCAAGATACTGTAGCGGTTAGAGGGGAAAAACTGTTTTTT
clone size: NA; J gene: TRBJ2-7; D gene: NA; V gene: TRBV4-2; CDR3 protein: CASSPPKRNEQYF; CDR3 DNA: TGTGCCAGCAGCCCTCCGAAGAGAAACGAGCAGTACTTC
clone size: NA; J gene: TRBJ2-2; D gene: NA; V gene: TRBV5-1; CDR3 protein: CASSPPVASGGELFF; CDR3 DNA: TGCGCCAGCAGCCCTCCGGTAGCGAGTGGCGGGGAGCTGTTTTTT
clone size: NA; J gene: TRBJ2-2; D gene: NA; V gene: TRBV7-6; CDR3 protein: CASSLARYKYTGELFF; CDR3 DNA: TGTGCCAGCAGCTTAGCCAGATACAAGTACACCGGGGAGCTGTTTTTT
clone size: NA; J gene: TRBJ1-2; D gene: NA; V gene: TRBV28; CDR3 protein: CASDDQVRGYTF; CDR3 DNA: TGTGCCAGCGACGACCAGGTCAGAGGCTACACCTTC
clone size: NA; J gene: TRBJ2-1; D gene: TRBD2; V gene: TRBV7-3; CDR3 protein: CASSLLAGNYNEQFF; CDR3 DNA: TGTGCCAGCAGCTTACTAGCGGGGAACTACAATGAGCAGTTCTTC
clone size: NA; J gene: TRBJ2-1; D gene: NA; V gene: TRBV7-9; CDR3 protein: CASSYESSYNEQFF; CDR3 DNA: TGTGCCAGCAGTTATGAAAGCTCCTACAATGAGCAGTTCTTC
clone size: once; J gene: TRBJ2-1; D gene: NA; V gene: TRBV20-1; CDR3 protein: CSAKPKTLQPLCCSYNEQFF; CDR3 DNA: TGCAGTGCTAAGCCAAAGACACTCCAGCCCTTATGCTGCTCCTACAATGAGCAGTTCTTC
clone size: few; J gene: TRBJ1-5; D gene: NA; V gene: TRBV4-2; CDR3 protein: CASSQEVGRYSNQPQHF; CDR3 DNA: TGTGCCAGCAGCCAAGAAGTGGGCCGGTATAGCAATCAGCCCCAGCATTTT
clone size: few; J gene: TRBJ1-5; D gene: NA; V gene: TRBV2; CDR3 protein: CASSSTGQKNSNQPQHF; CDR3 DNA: TGTGCCAGCAGTAGTACGGGACAAAAGAATAGCAATCAGCCCCAGCATTTT